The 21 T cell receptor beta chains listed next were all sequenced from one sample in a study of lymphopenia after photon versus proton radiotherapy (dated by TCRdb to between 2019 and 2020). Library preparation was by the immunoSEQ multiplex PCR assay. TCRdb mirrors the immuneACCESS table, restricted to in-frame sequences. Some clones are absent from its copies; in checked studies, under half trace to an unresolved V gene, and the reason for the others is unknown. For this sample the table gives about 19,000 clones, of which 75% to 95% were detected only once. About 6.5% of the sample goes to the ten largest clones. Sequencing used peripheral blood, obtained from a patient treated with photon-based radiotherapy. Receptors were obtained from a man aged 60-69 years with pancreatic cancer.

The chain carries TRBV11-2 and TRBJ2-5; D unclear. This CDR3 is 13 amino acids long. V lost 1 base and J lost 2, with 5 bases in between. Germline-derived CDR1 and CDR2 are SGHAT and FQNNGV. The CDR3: CASSLGRQETQYF. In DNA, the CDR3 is TGTGCCAGCAGCTTAGGCCGGCAAGAGACCCAGTACTTC.

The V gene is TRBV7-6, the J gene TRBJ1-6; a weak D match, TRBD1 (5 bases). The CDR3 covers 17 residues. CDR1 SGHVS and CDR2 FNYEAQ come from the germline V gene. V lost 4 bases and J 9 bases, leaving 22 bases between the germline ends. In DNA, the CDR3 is TGTGCCAGCAGCTCCCGGACCCAGCTGGGGGTTGGTTCACCCCTCCACTTT. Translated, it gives CASSSRTQLGVGSPLHF.

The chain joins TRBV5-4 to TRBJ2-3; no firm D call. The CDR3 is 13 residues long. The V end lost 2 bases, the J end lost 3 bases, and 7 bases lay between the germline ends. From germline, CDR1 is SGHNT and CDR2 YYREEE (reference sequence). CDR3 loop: CASSLDSTDTQYF. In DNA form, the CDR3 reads TGTGCCAGCAGCTTAGACTCTACAGATACGCAGTATTTT.

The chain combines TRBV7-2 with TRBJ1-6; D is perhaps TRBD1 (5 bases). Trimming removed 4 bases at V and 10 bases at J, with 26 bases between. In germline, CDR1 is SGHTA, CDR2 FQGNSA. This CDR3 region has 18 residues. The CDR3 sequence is CASSSSRAGRKFRSPLHF. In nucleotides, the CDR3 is TGTGCCAGCAGCTCCTCCCGGGCGGGACGCAAGTTTAGGTCACCCCTCCACTTT.

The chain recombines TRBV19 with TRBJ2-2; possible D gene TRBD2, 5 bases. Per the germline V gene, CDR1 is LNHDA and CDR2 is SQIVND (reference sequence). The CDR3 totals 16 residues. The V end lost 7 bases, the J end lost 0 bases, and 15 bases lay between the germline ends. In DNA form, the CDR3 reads TGTGCCAGTACCAGGAGGCGTTTCCCGAACACCGGGGAGCTGTTTTTT. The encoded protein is CASTRRRFPNTGELFF.

CDR3 DNA sequence: TGTGCCAGCAGCTTACGCGCGGGGGAGCAGTACTTC. Its translation is CASSLRAGEQYF. The chain uses TRBV7-6 and TRBJ2-7, with D maybe TRBD2 (6 bases). The CDR3 runs to 12 residues. The ends were cut back, 2 bases at V and 7 bases at J, with 9 bases in the middle. The germline V gene has CDR1 SGHVS and CDR2 FNYEAQ.

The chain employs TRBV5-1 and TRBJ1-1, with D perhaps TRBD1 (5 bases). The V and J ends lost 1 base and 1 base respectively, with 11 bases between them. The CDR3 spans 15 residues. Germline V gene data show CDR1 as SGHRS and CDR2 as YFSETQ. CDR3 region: CASSLHDGGNTEAFF. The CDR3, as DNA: TGCGCCAGCAGCTTGCACGATGGGGGGAACACTGAAGCTTTCTTT. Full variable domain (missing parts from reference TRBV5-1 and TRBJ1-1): KAGVTQTPRYLIKTRGQQVTLSCSPISGHRSVSWYQQTPGQGLQFLFEYFSETQRNKGNFPGRFSGRQFSNSRSEMNVSTLELGDSALYLCASSLHDGGNTEAFFGQGTRLTVV.

The CDR3 protein is CASSEVLRGWNTEAFF. CDR3 in DNA: TGTGCCAGCAGTGAAGTTTTGAGGGGTTGGAACACTGAAGCTTTCTTT. The chain joins TRBV6-1 to TRBJ1-1; D possibly corresponds to TRBD1 (5 bases). There are 16 residues in the CDR3. Germline V gene data show CDR1 as MNHNS and CDR2 as SASEGT. The V end was cut by 1 base, the J end by 1 base, with 13 bases between.

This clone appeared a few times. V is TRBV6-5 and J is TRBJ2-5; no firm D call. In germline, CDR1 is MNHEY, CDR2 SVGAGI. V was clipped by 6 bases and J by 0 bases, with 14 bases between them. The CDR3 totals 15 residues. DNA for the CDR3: TGTGCCAGCAGCCTGCGGCAGAACTACCAAGAGACCCAGTACTTC. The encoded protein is CASSLRQNYQETQYF.

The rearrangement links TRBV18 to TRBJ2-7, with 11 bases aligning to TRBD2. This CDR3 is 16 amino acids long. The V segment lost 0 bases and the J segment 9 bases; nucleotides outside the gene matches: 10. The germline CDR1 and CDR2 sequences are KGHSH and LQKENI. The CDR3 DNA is TGTGCCAGCTCACCACCTTCGACTAGCGGGGTCGGGGGGCAGTACTTC. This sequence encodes CASSPPSTSGVGGQYF.

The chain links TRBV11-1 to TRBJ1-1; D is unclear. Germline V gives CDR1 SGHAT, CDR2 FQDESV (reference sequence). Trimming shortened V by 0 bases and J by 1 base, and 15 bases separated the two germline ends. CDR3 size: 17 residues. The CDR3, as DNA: TGTGCCAGCAGCTTAGCGACGTCCGTCCCGGGGAACACTGAAGCTTTCTTT. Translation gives CASSLATSVPGNTEAFF. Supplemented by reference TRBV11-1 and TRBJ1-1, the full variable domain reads EAEVAQSPRYKITEKSQAVAFWCDPISGHATLYWYRQILGQGPELLVQFQDESVVDDSQLPKDRFSAERLKGVDSTLKIQPAELGDSAMYLCASSLATSVPGNTEAFFGQGTRLTVV.

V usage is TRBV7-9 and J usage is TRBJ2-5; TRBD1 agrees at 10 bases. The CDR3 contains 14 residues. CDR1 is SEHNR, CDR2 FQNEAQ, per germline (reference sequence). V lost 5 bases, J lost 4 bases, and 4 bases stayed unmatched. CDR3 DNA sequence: TGTGCCAGCAGCCGGGGACAGGGGACAGAGACCCAGTACTTC. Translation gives CASSRGQGTETQYF.

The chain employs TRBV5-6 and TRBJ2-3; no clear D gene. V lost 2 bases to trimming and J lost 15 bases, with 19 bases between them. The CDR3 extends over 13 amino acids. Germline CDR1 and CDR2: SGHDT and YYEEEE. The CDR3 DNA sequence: TGTGCCAGCAGCTTAGGGCCCAGAGAAGTGTCTTATTTT. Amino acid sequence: CASSLGPREVSYF.

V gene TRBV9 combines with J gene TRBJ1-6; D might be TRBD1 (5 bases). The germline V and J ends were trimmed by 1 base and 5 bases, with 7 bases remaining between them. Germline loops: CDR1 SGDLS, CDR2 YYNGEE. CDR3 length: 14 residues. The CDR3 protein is CASSVQGDNSPLHF. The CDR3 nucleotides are TGTGCCAGCAGCGTACAGGGAGATAATTCACCCCTCCACTTT. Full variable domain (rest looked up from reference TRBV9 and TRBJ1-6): DSGVTQTPKHLITATGQRVTLRCSPRSGDLSVYWYQQSLDQGLQFLIQYYNGEERAKGNILERFSAQQFPDLHSELNLSSLELGDSALYFCASSVQGDNSPLHFGNGTRLTVT.

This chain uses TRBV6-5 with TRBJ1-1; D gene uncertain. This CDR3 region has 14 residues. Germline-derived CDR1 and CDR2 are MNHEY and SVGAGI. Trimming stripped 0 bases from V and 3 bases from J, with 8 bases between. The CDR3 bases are TGTGCCAGCAGTTACTCGAGCCGATACACTGAAGCTTTCTTT. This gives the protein CASSYSSRYTEAFF.

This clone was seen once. The CDR3 coding sequence is TGCGCCAGCAGCCACCTCCCCCGCACAGATACGCAGTATTTT. Translation: CASSHLPRTDTQYF. The chain combines TRBV4-3 with TRBJ2-3; no reliable D call. The CDR3 spans 14 residues. V was clipped by 3 bases and J by 1 base, with 8 bases between them. Germline V gene data show CDR1 as LGHNA and CDR2 as YSLEER.

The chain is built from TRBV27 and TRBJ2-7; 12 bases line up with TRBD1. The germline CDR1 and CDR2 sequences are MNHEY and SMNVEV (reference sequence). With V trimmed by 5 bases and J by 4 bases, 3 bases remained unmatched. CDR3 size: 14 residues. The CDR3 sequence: CASSMGQGAYEQYF. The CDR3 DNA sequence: TGTGCCAGCAGTATGGGACAGGGGGCATACGAGCAGTACTTC.

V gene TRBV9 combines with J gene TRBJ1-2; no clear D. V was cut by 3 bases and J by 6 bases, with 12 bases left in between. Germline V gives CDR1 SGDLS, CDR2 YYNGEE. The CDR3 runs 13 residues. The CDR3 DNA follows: TGTGCCAGCAGCGCCCGACCGGGAGATGGCTACACCTTC. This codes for CASSARPGDGYTF.

The CDR3 reads CASSLYTGDTQYF. CDR3 DNA sequence: TGTGCCAGCAGCTTATATACCGGCGATACGCAGTATTTT. V and J are TRBV7-3 and TRBJ2-3; D gene ambiguous. Germline loops: CDR1 SGHTA, CDR2 FQGTGA. The CDR3 is 13 residues long. Trimming left V 2 bases short and J 6 bases short, with 9 bases between.

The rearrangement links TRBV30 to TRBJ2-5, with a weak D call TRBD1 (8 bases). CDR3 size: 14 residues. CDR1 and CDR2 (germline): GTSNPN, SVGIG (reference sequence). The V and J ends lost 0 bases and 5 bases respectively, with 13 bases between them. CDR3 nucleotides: TGTGCCTGGAGTGTACAGGGGGGGGTCGAGACCCAGTACTTC. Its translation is CAWSVQGGVETQYF.

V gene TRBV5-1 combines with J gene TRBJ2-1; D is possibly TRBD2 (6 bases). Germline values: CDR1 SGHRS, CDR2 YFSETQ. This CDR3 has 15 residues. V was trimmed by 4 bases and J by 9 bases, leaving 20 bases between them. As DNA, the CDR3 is TGCGCCAGCAGCCTAGGGTCCACGGGAGAGTCTGAGCAGTTCTTC. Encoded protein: CASSLGSTGESEQFF.